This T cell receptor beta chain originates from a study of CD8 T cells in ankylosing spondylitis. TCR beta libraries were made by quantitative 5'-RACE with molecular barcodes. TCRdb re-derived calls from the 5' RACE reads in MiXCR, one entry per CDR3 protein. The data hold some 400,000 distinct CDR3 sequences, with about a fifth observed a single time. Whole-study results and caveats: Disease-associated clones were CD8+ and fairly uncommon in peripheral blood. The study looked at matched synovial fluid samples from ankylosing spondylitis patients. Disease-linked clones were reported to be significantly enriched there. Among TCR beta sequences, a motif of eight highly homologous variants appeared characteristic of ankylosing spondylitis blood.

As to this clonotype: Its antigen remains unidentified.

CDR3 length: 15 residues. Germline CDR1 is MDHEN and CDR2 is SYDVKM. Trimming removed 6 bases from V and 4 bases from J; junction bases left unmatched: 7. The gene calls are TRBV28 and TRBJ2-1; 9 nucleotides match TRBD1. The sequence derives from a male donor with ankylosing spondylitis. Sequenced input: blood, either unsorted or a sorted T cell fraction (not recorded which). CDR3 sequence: CASRSPGTGYNEQFF. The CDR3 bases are TGTGCCAGCAGGTCTCCCGGGACAGGGTACAATGAGCAGTTCTTC.